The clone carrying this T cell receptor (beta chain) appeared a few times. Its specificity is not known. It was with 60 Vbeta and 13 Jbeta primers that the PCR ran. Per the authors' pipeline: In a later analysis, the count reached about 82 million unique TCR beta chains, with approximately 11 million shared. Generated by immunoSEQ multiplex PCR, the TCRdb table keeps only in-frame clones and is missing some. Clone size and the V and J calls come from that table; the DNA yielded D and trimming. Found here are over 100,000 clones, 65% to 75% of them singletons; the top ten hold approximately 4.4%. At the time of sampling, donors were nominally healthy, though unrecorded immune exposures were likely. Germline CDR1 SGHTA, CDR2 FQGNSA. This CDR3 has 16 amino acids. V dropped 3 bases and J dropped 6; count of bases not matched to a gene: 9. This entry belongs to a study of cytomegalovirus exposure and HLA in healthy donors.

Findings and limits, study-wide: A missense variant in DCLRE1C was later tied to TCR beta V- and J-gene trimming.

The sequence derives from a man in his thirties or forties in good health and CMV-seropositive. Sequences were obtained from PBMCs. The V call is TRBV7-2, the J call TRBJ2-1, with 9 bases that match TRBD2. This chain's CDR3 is CASSLAPSGGPNEQFF. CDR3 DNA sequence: TGTGCCAGCAGCTTGGCCCCAAGCGGGGGGCCCAATGAGCAGTTCTTC.